This T cell receptor (beta chain) stems from a study of blood T cells in healthy people across ages. Whole-study results and caveats: Higher naive T cell percentage went strongly together with higher TCR beta diversity. Roughly linearly, TCR beta diversity per million T cells fell as age increased.

Concerning this clonotype itself: Its antigen remains unidentified.

A second PCR, run for roughly 7 to 12 cycles, used a sample-barcoded 5' primer plus a J-beta primer mix. Tagging of each cDNA molecule was performed by a template-switch adaptor with 12 random nucleotides. One entry per CDR3 protein results from TCRdb running MiXCR on the 5' RACE reads. The sample includes some 670,000 distinct CDR3 sequences, about 51% of them seen just once. Per-sample PBMC isolation yielded at least 7 million cells. After removal of 5 bases from V and 3 bases from J, the junction contained 8 bases not matched to a gene. CDR1 is KGHDR and CDR2 is SFDVKD in the germline V gene. The CDR3 consists of 15 residues.

The rearrangement uses TRBV24-1 and TRBJ2-5; 7 bases are a match to TRBD1. The TCR sequence derives from a woman older than 75 in good health. The sequenced sample consisted of blood. The CDR3 is CATSASTGPKETQYF. DNA of the CDR3: TGTGCCACCAGTGCCTCGACAGGGCCGAAAGAGACCCAGTACTTC.